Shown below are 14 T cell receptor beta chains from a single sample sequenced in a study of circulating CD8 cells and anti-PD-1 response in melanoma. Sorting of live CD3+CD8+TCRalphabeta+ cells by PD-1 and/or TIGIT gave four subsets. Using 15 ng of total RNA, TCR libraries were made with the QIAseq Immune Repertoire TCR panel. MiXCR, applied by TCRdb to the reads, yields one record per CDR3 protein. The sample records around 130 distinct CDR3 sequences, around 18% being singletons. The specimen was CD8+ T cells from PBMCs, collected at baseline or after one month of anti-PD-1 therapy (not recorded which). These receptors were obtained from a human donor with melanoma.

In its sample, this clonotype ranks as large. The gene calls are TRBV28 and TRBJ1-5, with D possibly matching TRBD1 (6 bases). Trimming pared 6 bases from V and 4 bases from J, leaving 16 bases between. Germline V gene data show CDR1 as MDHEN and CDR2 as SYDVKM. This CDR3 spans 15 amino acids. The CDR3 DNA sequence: TGTGCCAGCAGGGCCGTGGACAGCCTGAATCAGCCCCAGCATTTT. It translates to CASRAVDSLNQPQHF.

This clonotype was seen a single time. CDR3 nucleotide sequence: TGTGCCAGCCTGGGACTGGAAGAGACCCAGTACTTC. Amino acid sequence: CASLGLEETQYF. V and J are TRBV2 and TRBJ2-5, with a possible D match to TRBD2 (6 bases). Germline CDR1 is SNHLY and CDR2 is FYNNEI. The CDR3 runs to 12 residues. The V end was cut by 8 bases, the J end by 3 bases, with 10 bases between.

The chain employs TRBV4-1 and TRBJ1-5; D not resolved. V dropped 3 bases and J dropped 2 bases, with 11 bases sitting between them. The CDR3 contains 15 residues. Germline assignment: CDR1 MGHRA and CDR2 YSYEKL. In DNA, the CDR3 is TGCGCCAGCAGCCAGTCAGGAGTTGGCAATCAGCCCCAGCATTTT. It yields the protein CASSQSGVGNQPQHF.

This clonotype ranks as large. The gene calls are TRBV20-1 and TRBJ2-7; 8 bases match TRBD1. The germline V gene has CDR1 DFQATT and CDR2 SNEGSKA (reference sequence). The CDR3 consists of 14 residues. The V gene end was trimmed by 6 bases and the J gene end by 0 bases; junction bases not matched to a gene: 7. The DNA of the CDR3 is TGCAGTGCCCCCTGGACAGGGCACTCCTACGAGCAGTACTTC. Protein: CSAPWTGHSYEQYF.

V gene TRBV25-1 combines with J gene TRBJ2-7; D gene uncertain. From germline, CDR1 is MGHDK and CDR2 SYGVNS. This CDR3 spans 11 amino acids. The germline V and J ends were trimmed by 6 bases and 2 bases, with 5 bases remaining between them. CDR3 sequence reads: CASSEAYEQYF. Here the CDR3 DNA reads TGTGCCAGCAGCGAGGCCTACGAGCAGTACTTC.

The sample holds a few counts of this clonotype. Written as DNA, the CDR3 is TGTGCCAGCACGCCTTCACCCCTCCACTTT. Residues: CASTPSPLHF. V usage is TRBV2 and J usage is TRBJ1-6; D is ambiguous. The CDR3 totals 10 residues. V was pared by 7 bases and J by 9 bases, with 4 bases between. Germline V lookup: CDR1 SNHLY, CDR2 FYNNEI. The full variable domain, with the rest looked up from reference TRBV2 and TRBJ1-6, is EPEVTQTPSHQVTQMGQEVILRCVPISNHLYFYWYRQILGQKVEFLVSFYNNEISEKSEIFDDQFSVERPDGSNFTLKIRSTKLEDSAMYFCASTPSPLHFGNGTRLTVT.

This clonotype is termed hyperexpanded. The CDR3, as DNA: TGCAGCGTCAGGAGGTACACCGGGGAGCTGTTTTTT. It is translated as CSVRRYTGELFF. The chain uses TRBV29-1 and TRBJ2-2; tentative D call: TRBD2 (5 bases). The germline gives CDR1 SQVTM, CDR2 ANQGSEA. V was trimmed by 6 bases and J by 3 bases, leaving 8 bases between them. The CDR3 is 12 amino acids.

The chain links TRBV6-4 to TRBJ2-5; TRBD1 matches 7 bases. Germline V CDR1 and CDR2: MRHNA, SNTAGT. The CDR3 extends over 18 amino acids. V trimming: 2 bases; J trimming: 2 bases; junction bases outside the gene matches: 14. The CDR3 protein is CASSDPRTGICLQETQYF. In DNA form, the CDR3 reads TGTGCCAGCAGTGACCCTAGGACAGGCATCTGCTTACAAGAGACCCAGTACTTC.

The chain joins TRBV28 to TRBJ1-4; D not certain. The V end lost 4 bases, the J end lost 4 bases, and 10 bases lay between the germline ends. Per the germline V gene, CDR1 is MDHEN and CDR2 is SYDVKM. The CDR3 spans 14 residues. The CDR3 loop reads CASSSTKYNEKLFF. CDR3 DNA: TGTGCCAGCAGTTCCACCAAGTATAATGAAAAACTGTTTTTT. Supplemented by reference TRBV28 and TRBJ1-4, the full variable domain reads DVKVTQSSRYLVKRTGEKVFLECVQDMDHENMFWYRQDPGLGLRLIYFSYDVKMKEKGDIPEGYSVSREKKERFSLILESASTNQTSMYLCASSSTKYNEKLFFGSGTQLSVL.

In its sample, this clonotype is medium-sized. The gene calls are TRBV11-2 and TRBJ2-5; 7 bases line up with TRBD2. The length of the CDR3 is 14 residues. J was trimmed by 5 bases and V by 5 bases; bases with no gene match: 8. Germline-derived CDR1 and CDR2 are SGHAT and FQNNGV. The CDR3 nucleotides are TGTGCCAGCAGCCCGTTAGCGGGTGTTGAGACCCAGTACTTC. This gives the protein CASSPLAGVETQYF. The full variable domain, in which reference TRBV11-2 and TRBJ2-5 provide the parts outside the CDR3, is EAGVAQSPRYKIIEKRQSVAFWCNPISGHATLYWYQQILGQGPKLLIQFQNNGVVDDSQLPKDRFSAERLKGVDSTLKIQPAKLEDSAVYLCASSPLAGVETQYFGPGTRLLVL.

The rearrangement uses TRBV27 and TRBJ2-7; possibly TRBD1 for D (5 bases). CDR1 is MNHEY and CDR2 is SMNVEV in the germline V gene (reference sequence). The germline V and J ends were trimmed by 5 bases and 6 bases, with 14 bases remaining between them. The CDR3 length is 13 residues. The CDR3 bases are TGTGCCAGCAGTCTCGACAGCCTCGGCGAGCAGTACTTC. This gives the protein CASSLDSLGEQYF.

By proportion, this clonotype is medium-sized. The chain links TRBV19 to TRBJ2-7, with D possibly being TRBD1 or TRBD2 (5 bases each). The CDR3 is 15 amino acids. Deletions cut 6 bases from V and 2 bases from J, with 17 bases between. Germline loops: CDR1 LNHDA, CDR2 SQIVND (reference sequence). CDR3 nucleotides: TGTGCCAGTAGCATCGTAGGGACGGGGCCCTACGAGCAGTACTTC. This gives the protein CASSIVGTGPYEQYF.

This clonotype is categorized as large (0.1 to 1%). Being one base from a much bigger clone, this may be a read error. CDR3 amino acids: CSVTGGVNEQFF. DNA of the CDR3: TGCAGCGTTACAGGGGGTGTGAATGAGCAGTTCTTC. The rearrangement uses TRBV29-1 and TRBJ2-1, with 8 bases matching TRBD1. In germline, CDR1 is SQVTM, CDR2 ANQGSEA. The CDR3 extends over 12 amino acids. J lost 7 bases, V lost 5 bases, and 4 bases had no gene match.

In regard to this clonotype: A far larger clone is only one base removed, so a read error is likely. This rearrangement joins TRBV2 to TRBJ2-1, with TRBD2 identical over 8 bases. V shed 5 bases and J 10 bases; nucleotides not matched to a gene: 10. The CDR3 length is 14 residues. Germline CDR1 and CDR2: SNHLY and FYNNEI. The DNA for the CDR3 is TGTGCCAGCAGTCAGCGGGAGACCACCTACGAGCAGTTCTTC. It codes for CASSQRETTYEQFF. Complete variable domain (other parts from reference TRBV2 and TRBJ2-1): EPEVTQTPSHQVTQMGQEVILRCVPISNHLYFYWYRQILGQKVEFLVSFYNNEISEKSEIFDDQFSVERPDGSNFTLKIRSTKLEDSAMYFCASSQRETTYEQFFGPGTRLTVL.